The rows below give T cell receptor beta chains drawn from one sample of a study of blood T cell repertoires in COVID-19. Assay used: immunoSEQ multiplex PCR; TCRdb lists only in-frame clones, some missing. This table holds about 290,000 clones, around four fifths found once. What was sequenced was peripheral blood. The receptors were gathered from a woman between 45 and 60 years old with active or convalescent COVID-19. CDR3s leave out the opening cysteine and the closing phenylalanine or tryptophan.

cdr3_length,v_call,j_call,cdr3_aa
14,TRBV7-9,TRBJ2-1,ASSLALAGTHNEQF
12,TRBV3-1/TRBV3-2,TRBJ1-1,ASSQESRLTEAF
13,TRBV18,TRBJ2-7,ASSPTVTGPYEQY
10,TRBV2,TRBJ2-7,ASSERGGEQY
12,TRBV6-5,TRBJ1-1,ASSVLKSQAEAF
12,TRBV5-1,TRBJ1-1,ASSSPGTGLGAF
11,TRBV2,TRBJ1-4,ASSEGLNEKLF
12,TRBV5-1,TRBJ2-7,ASSPSGSNYEQY
13,TRBV6-1,TRBJ2-1,ASSEGGFSYNEQF
11,TRBV28,TRBJ1-2,ASSEQGEYGYT
11,TRBV2,TRBJ1-2,ASSVGGNYGYT
13,TRBV7-8,TRBJ2-2,ASSPDRVWTGELF
15,TRBV29-1,TRBJ1-1,SVEDRIGRGQNTEAF
16,TRBV28,TRBJ1-5,ASSLAPSGQGYNQPQH
12,TRBV19,TRBJ2-3,ASSLGQGWNTQY
12,TRBV5-6,TRBJ2-4,ASSLLQGSNIQY
17,TRBV5-3,TRBJ2-1,ARRLRTSGRREMGNEQF
14,TRBV6-1,TRBJ2-1,ASSATSGGIYNEQF
14,TRBV11-3,TRBJ2-1,ASSLDLAGAPNEQF
14,TRBV5-1,TRBJ1-2,ASSLEPRQGGGGYT
10,TRBV7-9,TRBJ2-3,ASSLEGDTQY
10,TRBV19,TRBJ2-7,ASSIVGYEQY
10,TRBV20-1,TRBJ1-5,SASRGGQPQH
16,TRBV18,TRBJ1-5,ASSRQDRGLMSNQPQH
13,TRBV19,TRBJ1-1,ASSIVIERSTEAF
9,TRBV28,TRBJ2-1,ASSLANEQF
13,TRBV9,TRBJ2-7,ASSVGVAGPYEQY
11,TRBV7-8,TRBJ2-1,ASSSDNRDEQF
14,TRBV9,TRBJ2-3,ASSFRLADSTDTQY
13,TRBV20-1,TRBJ1-1,SASSAGGGNTEAF
12,TRBV15,TRBJ2-7,ATSKGLAAYEQY
12,TRBV3-1/TRBV3-2,TRBJ2-7,ASSPDWDSYEQY
11,TRBV2,TRBJ1-2,ASSSDSPNGYT
12,TRBV27,TRBJ2-2,ASSGLAGIGELF
13,TRBV2,TRBJ2-2,ASRGTSGRTGELF
11,TRBV7-3,TRBJ2-1,ASSSTGYNEQF
15,TRBV5-1,TRBJ2-3,ASSLAGAGAPGDTQY
12,TRBV19,TRBJ2-5,ASSRTSGVETQY
16,TRBV3-1/TRBV3-2,TRBJ2-2,ASSQLLAGGGDTGELF
10,TRBV12-3/TRBV12-4,TRBJ1-1,ASSFRDRGAF
14,TRBV19,TRBJ2-5,ASSIMRGGAGGTQY
13,TRBV7-8,TRBJ1-2,ASSSERGIMDGYT
11,TRBV4-2,TRBJ2-1,ATARSGNDEQF
10,TRBV29-1,TRBJ2-2,SVAQGAGELF
15,TRBV3-1/TRBV3-2,TRBJ2-3,ASSQDWYSAGTDTQY
13,TRBV5-1,TRBJ2-5,ASSLGLAGVETQY
14,TRBV10-3,TRBJ1-2,AISEPPGQGNYGYT
11,TRBV19,TRBJ1-1,ASTDRGKTEAF
15,TRBV9,TRBJ2-7,ASSVGKAGGPLGEQY
12,TRBV9,TRBJ2-7,ASGRGAVPFEQY
9,TRBV12-3/TRBV12-4,TRBJ1-1,ASSLINEAF
15,TRBV5-1,TRBJ2-6,ASSLGGRYSGANVLT
14,TRBV4-1,TRBJ2-2,ASSQMGQGSTGELF
14,TRBV13,TRBJ2-5,ASSFGGQLEQETQY
12,TRBV9,TRBJ1-3,ASSYRGPGNTIY
13,TRBV28,TRBJ1-1,ASSAPGGQGTEAF
12,TRBV3-1/TRBV3-2,TRBJ1-2,ASSLRQGPYGYT
12,TRBV27,TRBJ2-7,ASSPVAGGGEQY
11,TRBV6-5,TRBJ1-6,ASRDRGHSPLH